Listed below are T cell receptor beta chains from one sample, sequenced in a study of blood T cells in healthy people across ages. Each CDR3 protein gets one entry after TCRdb re-called the 5' RACE reads with MiXCR. Altogether 540,000 or so distinct CDR3 sequences are present, 40% to 55% being singletons, with the ten largest covering roughly 24%. The sequenced sample consisted of blood. These receptors came from a man older than 75 in good health. CDR3s include the opening cysteine and the closing phenylalanine or tryptophan. The order of the fields is V gene, J gene, D gene, clone size, CDR3 protein, CDR3 DNA. D genes are given only for firm matches. Expanded clones get a size class; other rows say once, few or many, or leave the size out.

>TRBV28|TRBJ2-1|TRBD2|NA
CASSLGGSGNNEQFF
TGTGCCAGCAGTTTAGGCGGGAGTGGGAACAATGAGCAGTTCTTC
>TRBV5-1|TRBJ2-1|NA|NA
CASSSVGTNEQFF
TGCGCCAGCAGCTCCGTAGGGACCAATGAGCAGTTCTTC
>TRBV6-6|TRBJ2-1|TRBD1|few
CASRPPEITGGQFF
TGTGCCTCTAGGCCCCCAGAAATAACAGGGGGGCAGTTCTTC
>TRBV6-5|TRBJ1-1|NA|many
CASTTGGAGSTEAFF
TGTGCCAGCACCACGGGGGGCGCTGGGAGCACTGAAGCTTTCTTT
>TRBV10-2|TRBJ2-7|NA|few
CASTSARSRKGTYEQYF
TGCGCCAGCACATCGGCCCGTTCGCGGAAAGGCACCTACGAGCAGTACTTC
>TRBV7-9|TRBJ2-7|NA|NA
CASSSSVEIYEQYF
TGTGCCAGCAGCTCTTCCGTGGAGATCTACGAGCAGTACTTC
>TRBV4-3|TRBJ2-5|NA|NA
CASSQAGEETQYF
TGCGCCAGCAGCCAAGCGGGGGAAGAGACCCAGTACTTC
>TRBV4-3|TRBJ2-4|TRBD2|NA
CASSQDPGGLDLAKNIQYF
TGCGCCAGCAGCCAAGATCCGGGAGGTCTAGATCTAGCCAAAAACATTCAGTACTTC
>TRBV2|TRBJ2-7|NA|few
CASSGRGEQYF
TGTGCCAGCAGTGGCCGGGGCGAGCAGTACTTC
>TRBV12-3/TRBV12-4|TRBJ2-2|NA|NA
CASKWESTGELFF
TGTGCCAGCAAATGGGAGAGCACCGGGGAGCTGTTTTTT
>TRBV7-2|TRBJ2-1|TRBD1|few
CASSLDWVAGGFNEQFF
TGTGCCAGCAGCTTAGACTGGGTGGCAGGGGGATTCAATGAGCAGTTCTTC
>TRBV5-6|TRBJ2-1|TRBD2|NA
CASSQSIASGPGNEQFF
TGTGCCAGCAGCCAGAGTATTGCTAGCGGCCCTGGGAATGAGCAGTTCTTC
>TRBV20-1|TRBJ2-3|NA|few
CSPKGVSTFDTQYF
TGCAGCCCCAAGGGGGTATCGACCTTCGATACGCAGTATTTT
>TRBV27|TRBJ1-2|TRBD1|NA
CASSFRTGRNYGYTF
TGTGCCAGCAGTTTCAGGACAGGGAGGAACTATGGCTACACCTTC
>TRBV20-1|TRBJ2-5|NA|NA
CSASVALGETQYF
TGCAGTGCTAGTGTGGCCCTGGGGGAGACCCAGTACTTC
>TRBV5-6|TRBJ1-2|NA|NA
CASSLKAVGYTF
TGTGCCAGCAGCTTAAAGGCAGTCGGCTACACCTTC
>TRBV2|TRBJ2-5|NA|NA
CASSERASGETQYF
TGTGCCAGCAGTGAGAGGGCTTCAGGAGAGACCCAGTACTTC
>TRBV3-1|TRBJ2-2|NA|NA
CASSQSWATGELFF
TGTGCCAGCAGCCAAAGCTGGGCCACCGGGGAGCTGTTTTTT
>TRBV20-1|TRBJ2-7|NA|NA
CSARLPGQSSYEQYF
TGCAGTGCTAGACTTCCGGGACAAAGCTCCTACGAGCAGTACTTC
>TRBV18|TRBJ1-6|NA|NA
CASSLAGGFDSPLHF
TGTGCCAGCTCACTGGCCGGTGGGTTTGACTCACCCCTCCACTTT
>TRBV20-1|TRBJ1-1|NA|NA
CSALNPLNTEAFF
TGCAGTGCCCTAAACCCCCTAAACACTGAAGCTTTCTTT
>TRBV4-2|TRBJ2-5|TRBD2|NA
CASSQDGGQRDIQETQYF
TGTGCCAGCAGCCAAGATGGAGGCCAGCGGGATATCCAAGAGACCCAGTACTTC
>TRBV6-6|TRBJ2-2|TRBD1|few
CACAGTGNTGELFF
TGTGCCTGCGCCGGGACAGGGAACACCGGGGAGCTGTTTTTT
>TRBV5-5|TRBJ2-1|TRBD2|NA
CASSLTSGSLYNEQFF
TGTGCCAGCAGCTTGACTAGCGGGAGCCTCTACAATGAGCAGTTCTTC
>TRBV12-3/TRBV12-4|TRBJ2-3|NA|few
CASSRRQAGLTDTQYF
TGTGCCAGCAGTCGCAGACAGGCAGGCCTCACAGATACGCAGTATTTT
>TRBV7-2|TRBJ1-2|NA|NA
CASSLGGPTDYGYTF
TGTGCCAGCAGCTTAGGGGGGCCAACCGACTATGGCTACACCTTC
>TRBV20-1|TRBJ2-3|TRBD2|NA
CSARGTSGITDTQYF
TGCAGTGCTAGGGGGACTAGCGGGATTACAGATACGCAGTATTTT
>TRBV10-3|TRBJ1-1|NA|NA
CAITGQVNTEAFF
TGTGCCATCACGGGGCAGGTGAACACTGAAGCTTTCTTT
>TRBV6-2/TRBV6-3|TRBJ2-1|TRBD2|NA
CASSYELGSGKGSYNEQFF
TGTGCCAGCAGTTACGAATTAGGAAGCGGGAAGGGCTCCTACAATGAGCAGTTCTTC
>TRBV4-2|TRBJ1-2|NA|NA
CASSQDPGQNYGYTF
TGTGCCAGCAGCCAAGATCCCGGACAAAACTATGGCTACACCTTC
>TRBV28|TRBJ1-1|NA|NA
CASSLTGTMNTEAFF
TGTGCCAGCAGCCTTACGGGCACCATGAACACTGAAGCTTTCTTT
>TRBV6-5|TRBJ1-6|NA|NA
CASSTREGSPLHF
TGTGCCAGCAGTACCAGGGAGGGGTCACCCCTCCACTTT
>TRBV5-5|TRBJ1-5|NA|once
CASSSQPPNSNQPQHF
TGTGCCAGCAGCTCTCAGCCACCTAATAGCAATCAGCCCCAGCATTTT
>TRBV4-3|TRBJ1-4|NA|NA
CASSQDSGEKLFF
TGCGCCAGCAGCCAAGATTCTGGTGAAAAACTGTTTTTT
>TRBV7-3|TRBJ2-5|NA|NA
CASSRRGLMGETQYF
TGTGCCAGCAGCAGGCGGGGCCTTATGGGAGAGACCCAGTACTTC
>TRBV20-1|TRBJ1-2|TRBD1|NA
CSAVPSGGSDLSPGGYTF
TGCAGTGCCGTTCCGTCAGGGGGATCGGACCTATCCCCGGGGGGCTACACCTTC
>TRBV3-1|TRBJ2-5|NA|NA
CASSRTGTLGVETQYF
TGTGCCAGCAGCCGGACCGGGACCCTGGGGGTCGAGACCCAGTACTTC
>TRBV27|TRBJ2-5|TRBD2|NA
CASSLLKTSGSQAQYF
TGTGCCAGCAGCCTCCTAAAGACTAGCGGGAGTCAGGCGCAGTACTTC
>TRBV20-1|TRBJ2-6|NA|NA
CSANRLSSGANVLTF
TGCAGTGCTAATCGGTTGAGCTCTGGGGCCAACGTCCTGACTTTC